These 5 T cell receptor beta chains share one sample of origin, sequenced in a study of blood T cell repertoires in COVID-19 (dated by TCRdb to the early 2020s). Libraries were constructed by the immunoSEQ multiplex PCR assay. TCRdb retrieved this table from immuneACCESS and kept in-frame rearrangements only. Not all clones are present; in checked studies, unresolved V genes account for under half, and no reason is known for the remainder. In this sample the table shows 190,000 or so clones, 70% to 85% of which occur a single time. The ten largest make up over 7.5% of the sample. Sequencing input: peripheral blood. The receptors come from a woman over 75 with acute or convalescent COVID-19.

This chain uses TRBV13 with TRBJ1-3; TRBD1 agrees at 7 bases. Germline trimming cut 4 bases from V and 0 bases from J; bases unmatched to any gene: 9. Germline CDR1 and CDR2: PRHDT and FYEKMQ (reference sequence). This CDR3 spans 17 amino acids. DNA for the CDR3: TGTGCCAGCAGCTACAGACAGGGACTTAGCTCTGGAAACACCATATATTTT. Translation gives CASSYRQGLSSGNTIYF.

V usage is TRBV3-1 (or the pseudogene TRBV3-2) and J usage is TRBJ1-1, with D possibly TRBD1 on 5 matching bases. Trimming stripped 4 bases from V and 6 bases from J, with 15 bases between. Germline V CDR1 and CDR2: LGHDT, YNNKEL (reference sequence). This CDR3 contains 14 residues. This chain's CDR3 is CASSPNDRGAEAFF. CDR3 coding DNA: TGTGCCAGCAGCCCAAATGACAGAGGAGCTGAAGCTTTCTTT.

CDR3 DNA sequence: TGTGCCAGCGGACAGAATAGCAATCAGCCCCAGCATTTT. This codes for CASGQNSNQPQHF. V gene TRBV2 combines with J gene TRBJ1-5; possibly TRBD1 for D (6 bases). V dropped 8 bases and J dropped 0 bases, with 8 bases sitting between them. The length of the CDR3 is 13 residues. Germline CDR1 reads SNHLY; CDR2 reads FYNNEI.

This sequence joins TRBV5-1 and TRBJ2-3; 12 bases map to TRBD1. This CDR3 comprises 16 residues. V dropped 4 bases and J dropped 3; count of bases not matched to a gene: 6. Germline V CDR1 and CDR2: SGHRS, YFSETQ. CDR3 DNA: TGCGCCAGCAGCAGGGGACAGGGGGCAGTGACAGATACGCAGTATTTT. It translates to CASSRGQGAVTDTQYF. The complete variable domain, with remaining parts taken from reference TRBV5-1 and TRBJ2-3, reads KAGVTQTPRYLIKTRGQQVTLSCSPISGHRSVSWYQQTPGQGLQFLFEYFSETQRNKGNFPGRFSGRQFSNSRSEMNVSTLELGDSALYLCASSRGQGAVTDTQYFGPGTRLTVL.

The chain couples TRBV18 to TRBJ2-1; 7 bases line up with TRBD2. Trimming removed 3 bases from V and 7 bases from J; junction bases left unmatched: 12. The CDR3 spans 16 residues. CDR1 and CDR2 (germline): KGHSH, LQKENI. The CDR3 sequence: CASSPLAVGMSNEQFF. The CDR3 DNA sequence: TGTGCCAGCTCACCTCTAGCGGTTGGGATGTCGAATGAGCAGTTCTTC.